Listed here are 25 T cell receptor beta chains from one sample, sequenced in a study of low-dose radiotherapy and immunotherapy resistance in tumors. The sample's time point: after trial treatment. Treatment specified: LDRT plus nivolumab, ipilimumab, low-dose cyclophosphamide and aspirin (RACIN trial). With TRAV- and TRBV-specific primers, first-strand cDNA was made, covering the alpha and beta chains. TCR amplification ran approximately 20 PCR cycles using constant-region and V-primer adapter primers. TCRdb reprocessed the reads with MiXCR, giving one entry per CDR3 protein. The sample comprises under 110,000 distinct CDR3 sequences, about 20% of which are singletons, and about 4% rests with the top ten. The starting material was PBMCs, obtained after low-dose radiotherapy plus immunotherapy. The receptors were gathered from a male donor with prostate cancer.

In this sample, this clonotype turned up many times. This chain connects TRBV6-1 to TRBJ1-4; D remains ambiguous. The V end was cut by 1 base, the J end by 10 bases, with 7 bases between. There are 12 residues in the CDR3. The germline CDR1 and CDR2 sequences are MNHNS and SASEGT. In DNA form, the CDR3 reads TGTGCCAGCAGTGAAGGTTTAGGAAAACTGTTTTTT. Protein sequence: CASSEGLGKLFF.

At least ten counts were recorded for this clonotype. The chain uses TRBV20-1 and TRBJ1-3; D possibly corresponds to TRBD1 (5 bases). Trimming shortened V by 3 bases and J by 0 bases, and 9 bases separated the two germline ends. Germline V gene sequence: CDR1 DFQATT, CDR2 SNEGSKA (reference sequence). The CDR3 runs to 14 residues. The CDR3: CSASRGYSGNTIYF. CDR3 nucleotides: TGCAGTGCTAGCCGGGGGTACTCTGGAAACACCATATATTTT.

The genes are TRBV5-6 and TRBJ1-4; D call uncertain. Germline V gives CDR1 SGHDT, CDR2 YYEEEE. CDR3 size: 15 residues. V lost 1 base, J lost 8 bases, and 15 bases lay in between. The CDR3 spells CASSLSGIYSEKLFF. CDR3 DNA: TGTGCCAGCAGCTTGAGTGGGATCTACTCAGAAAAACTGTTTTTT.

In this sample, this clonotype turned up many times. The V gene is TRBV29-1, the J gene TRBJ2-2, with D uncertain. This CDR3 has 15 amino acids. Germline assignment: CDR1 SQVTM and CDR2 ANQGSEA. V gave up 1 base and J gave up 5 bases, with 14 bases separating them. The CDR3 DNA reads TGCAGCGTTGAAGGATTAGGACGGTCTACCGGGGAGCTGTTTTTT. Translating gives CSVEGLGRSTGELFF.

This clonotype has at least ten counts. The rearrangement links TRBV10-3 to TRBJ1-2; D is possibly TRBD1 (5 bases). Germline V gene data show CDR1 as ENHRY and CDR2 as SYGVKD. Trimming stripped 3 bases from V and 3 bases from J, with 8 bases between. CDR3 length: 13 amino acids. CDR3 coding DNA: TGTGCCATCAGTGACGGGGCGGACTATGGCTACACCTTC. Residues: CAISDGADYGYTF.

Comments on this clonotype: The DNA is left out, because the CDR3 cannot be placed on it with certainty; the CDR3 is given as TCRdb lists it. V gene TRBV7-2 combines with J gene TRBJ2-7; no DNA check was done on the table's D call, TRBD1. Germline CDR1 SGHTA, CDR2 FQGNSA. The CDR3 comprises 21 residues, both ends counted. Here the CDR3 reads CASSFYICSGQFPGGSYEQYF.

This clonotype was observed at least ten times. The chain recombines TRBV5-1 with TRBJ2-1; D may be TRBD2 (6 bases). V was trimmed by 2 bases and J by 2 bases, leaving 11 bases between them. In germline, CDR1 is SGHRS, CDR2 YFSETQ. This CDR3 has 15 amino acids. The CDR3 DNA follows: TGCGCCAGCAGCTTAGCGGGCCCTACCTACAATGAGCAGTTCTTC. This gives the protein CASSLAGPTYNEQFF.

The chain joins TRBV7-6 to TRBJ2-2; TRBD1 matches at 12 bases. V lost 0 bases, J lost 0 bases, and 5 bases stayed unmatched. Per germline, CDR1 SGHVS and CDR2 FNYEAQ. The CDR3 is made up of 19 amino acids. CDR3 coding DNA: TGTGCCAGCAGCTTAGCGAAGGGACAGGGGGCCTCGAACACCGGGGAGCTGTTTTTT. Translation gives CASSLAKGQGASNTGELFF.

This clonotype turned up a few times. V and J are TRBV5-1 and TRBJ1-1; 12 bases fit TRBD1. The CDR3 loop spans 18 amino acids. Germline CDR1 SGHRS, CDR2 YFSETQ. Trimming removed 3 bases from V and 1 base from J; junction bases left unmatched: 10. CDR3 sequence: CASSSPGTGGEPNTEAFF. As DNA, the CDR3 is TGCGCCAGCAGCTCTCCCGGGACAGGGGGCGAGCCGAACACTGAAGCTTTCTTT.

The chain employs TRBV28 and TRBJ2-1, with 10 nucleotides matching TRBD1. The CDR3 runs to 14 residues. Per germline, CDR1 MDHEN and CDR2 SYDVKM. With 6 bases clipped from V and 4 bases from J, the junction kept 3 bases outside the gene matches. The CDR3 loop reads CASRAGQGYNEQFF. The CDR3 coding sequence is TGTGCCAGCAGAGCGGGACAGGGGTACAATGAGCAGTTCTTC.

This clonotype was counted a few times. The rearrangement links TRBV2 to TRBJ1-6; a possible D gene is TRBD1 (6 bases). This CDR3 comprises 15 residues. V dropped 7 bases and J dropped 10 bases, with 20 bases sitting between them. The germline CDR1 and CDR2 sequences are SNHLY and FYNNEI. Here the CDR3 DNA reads TGTGCCAGCATTGAGTTGGTAGGGGGGGGATCACCCCTCCACTTT. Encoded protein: CASIELVGGGSPLHF.

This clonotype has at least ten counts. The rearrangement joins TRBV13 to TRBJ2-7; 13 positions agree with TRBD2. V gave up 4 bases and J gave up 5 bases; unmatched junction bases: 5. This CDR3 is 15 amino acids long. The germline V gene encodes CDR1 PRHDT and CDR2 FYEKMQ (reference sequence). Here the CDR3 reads CASSSGLAGEDEQYF. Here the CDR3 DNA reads TGTGCCAGCAGCTCCGGACTAGCGGGGGAGGACGAGCAGTACTTC.

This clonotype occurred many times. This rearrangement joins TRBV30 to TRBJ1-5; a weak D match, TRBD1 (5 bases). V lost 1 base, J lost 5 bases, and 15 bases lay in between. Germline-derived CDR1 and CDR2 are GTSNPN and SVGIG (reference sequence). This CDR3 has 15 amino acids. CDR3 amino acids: CAWSEVGTGDQPQHF. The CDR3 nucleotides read TGTGCCTGGAGTGAGGTGGGGACGGGGGATCAGCCCCAGCATTTT.

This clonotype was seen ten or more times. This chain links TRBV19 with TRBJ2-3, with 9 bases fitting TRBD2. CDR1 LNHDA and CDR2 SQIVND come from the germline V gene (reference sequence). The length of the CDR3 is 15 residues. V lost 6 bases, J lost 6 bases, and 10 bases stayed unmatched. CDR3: CASRQRGERRDTQYF. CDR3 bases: TGTGCCAGTAGGCAGCGGGGGGAGAGGAGGGATACGCAGTATTTT.

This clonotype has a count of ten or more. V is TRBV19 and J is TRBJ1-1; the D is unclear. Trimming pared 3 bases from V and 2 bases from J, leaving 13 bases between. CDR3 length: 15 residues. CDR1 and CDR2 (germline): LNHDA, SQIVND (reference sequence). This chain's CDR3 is CASSIVGYSNTEAFF. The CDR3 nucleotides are TGTGCCAGTAGTATCGTTGGATATTCCAACACTGAAGCTTTCTTT.

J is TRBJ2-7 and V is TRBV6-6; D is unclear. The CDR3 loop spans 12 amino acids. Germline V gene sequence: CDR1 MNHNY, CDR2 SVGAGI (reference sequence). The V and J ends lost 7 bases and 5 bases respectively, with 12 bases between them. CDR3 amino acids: CASKDPGNEQYF. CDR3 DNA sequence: TGTGCCAGCAAGGACCCGGGCAACGAGCAGTACTTC.

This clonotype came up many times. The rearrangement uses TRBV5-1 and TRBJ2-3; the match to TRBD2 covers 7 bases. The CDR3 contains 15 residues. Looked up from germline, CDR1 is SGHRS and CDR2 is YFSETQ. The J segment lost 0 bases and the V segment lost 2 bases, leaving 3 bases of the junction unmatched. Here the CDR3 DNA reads TGCGCCAGCAGCTTAAGCGGGGCAAGCACAGATACGCAGTATTTT. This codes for CASSLSGASTDTQYF.

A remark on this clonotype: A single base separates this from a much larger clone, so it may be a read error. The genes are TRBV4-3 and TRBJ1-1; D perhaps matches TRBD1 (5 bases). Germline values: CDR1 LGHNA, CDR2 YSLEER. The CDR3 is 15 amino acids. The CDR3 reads CTSSQGSSGTAQAFF. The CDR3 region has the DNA TGCACCAGCAGCCAAGGATCCTCCGGGACCGCACAAGCTTTCTTT.

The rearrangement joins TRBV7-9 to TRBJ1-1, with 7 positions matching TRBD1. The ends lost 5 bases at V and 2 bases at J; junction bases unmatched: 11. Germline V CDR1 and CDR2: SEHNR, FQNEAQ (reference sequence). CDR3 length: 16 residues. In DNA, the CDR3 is TGTGCCAGCAGCGCCCAGACAGGGTGGGGAAACACTGAAGCTTTCTTT. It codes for CASSAQTGWGNTEAFF. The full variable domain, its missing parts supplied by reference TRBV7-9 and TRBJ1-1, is DTGVSQNPRHKITKRGQNVTFRCDPISEHNRLYWYRQTLGQGPEFLTYFQNEAQLEKSRLLSDRFSAERPKGSFSTLEIQRTEQGDSAMYLCASSAQTGWGNTEAFFGQGTRLTVV.

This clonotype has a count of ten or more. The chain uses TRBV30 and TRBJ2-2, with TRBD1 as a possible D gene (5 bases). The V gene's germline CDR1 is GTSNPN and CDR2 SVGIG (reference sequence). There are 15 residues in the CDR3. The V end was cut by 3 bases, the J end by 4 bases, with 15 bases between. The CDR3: CAWRRQGTVTGELFF. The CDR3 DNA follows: TGTGCCTGGAGGAGGCAGGGTACGGTCACCGGGGAGCTGTTTTTT.

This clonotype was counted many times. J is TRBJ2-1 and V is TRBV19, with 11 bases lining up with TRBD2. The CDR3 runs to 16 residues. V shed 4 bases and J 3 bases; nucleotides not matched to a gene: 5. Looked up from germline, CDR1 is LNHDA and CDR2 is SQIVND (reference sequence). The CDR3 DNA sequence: TGTGCCAGTAGTAACCTACTAGCGGGGGTCTACAATGAGCAGTTCTTC. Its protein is CASSNLLAGVYNEQFF.

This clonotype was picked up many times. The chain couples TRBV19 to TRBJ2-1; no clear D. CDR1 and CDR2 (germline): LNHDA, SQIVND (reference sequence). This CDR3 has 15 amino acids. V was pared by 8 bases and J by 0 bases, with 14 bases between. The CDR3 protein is CASALSGSSYNEQFF. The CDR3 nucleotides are TGTGCCAGTGCCCTCTCTGGTAGCTCCTACAATGAGCAGTTCTTC.

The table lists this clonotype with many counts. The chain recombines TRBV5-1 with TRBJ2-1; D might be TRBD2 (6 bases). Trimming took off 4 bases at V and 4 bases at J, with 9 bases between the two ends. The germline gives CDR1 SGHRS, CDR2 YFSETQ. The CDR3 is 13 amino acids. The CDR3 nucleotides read TGCGCCAGCAGCCTGGGGGGATACAATGAGCAGTTCTTC. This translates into CASSLGGYNEQFF.

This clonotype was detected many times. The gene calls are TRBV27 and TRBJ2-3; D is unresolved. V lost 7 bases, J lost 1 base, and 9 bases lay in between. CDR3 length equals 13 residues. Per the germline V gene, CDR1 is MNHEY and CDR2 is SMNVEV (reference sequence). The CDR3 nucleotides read TGTGCCAGCAACTCCTATGGCACAGATACGCAGTATTTT. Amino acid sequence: CASNSYGTDTQYF.

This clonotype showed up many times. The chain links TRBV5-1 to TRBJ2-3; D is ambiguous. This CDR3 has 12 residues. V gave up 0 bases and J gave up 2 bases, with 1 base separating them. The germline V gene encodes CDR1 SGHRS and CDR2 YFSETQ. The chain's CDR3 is CASSLDTDTQYF. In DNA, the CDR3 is TGCGCCAGCAGCTTGGACACAGATACGCAGTATTTT.